The source of this T cell receptor beta chain is a study of blood T cell repertoires in COVID-19. Per the germline V gene, CDR1 is MGHRA and CDR2 is YSYEKL. The V end was cut by 0 bases, the J end by 5 bases, with 19 bases between. This CDR3 has 17 residues. Repertoires were generated with immunoSEQ multiplex PCR, while TCRdb's copy carries only in-frame clones and drops some. The sample gives fewer than 250,000 clones, about 88% of which show up once; over 2.5% is in the top ten. This clone appeared a single time. The chain has TRBV4-1 and TRBJ2-5; tentative D call: TRBD2 (5 bases). The material sequenced was peripheral blood. The TCR originated in a man aged 55 to 69 with acute or convalescent COVID-19. DNA for the CDR3: TGCGCCAGCAGCCAAGAAGTACTAGGGCCGATGTCGGAGACCCAGTACTTC. It translates to CASSQEVLGPMSETQYF.